This entry features one T cell receptor beta chain sequence. The data originate from a study of cytomegalovirus exposure and HLA in healthy donors. Primers for the PCR totalled 60 Vbeta and 13 Jbeta. The method was immunoSEQ multiplex PCR; TCRdb's version includes in-frame clones alone and lacks a portion of them. The sample includes 100,000 to 150,000 clones, roughly 72% of them seen just once. The length of the CDR3 is 18 residues. J lost 0 bases, V lost 5 bases, and 10 bases had no gene match. Germline V gives CDR1 MDHEN, CDR2 SYDVKM. The chain uses TRBV28 and TRBJ2-6; TRBD1 agrees at 7 bases. Sequenced sample: PBMCs. This receptor was identified in a male donor in good health and CMV-seronegative. CDR3 nucleotides: TGTGCCAGCAGTGAGGGACAGCGATCTCGCTCTGGGGCCAACGTCCTGACTTTC. This codes for CASSEGQRSRSGANVLTF.